A selection of T cell receptor beta chains follows, all from one sample in a study of PD-1 blockade in classical Hodgkin lymphoma. TCRdb keeps only in-frame clones here, not all; method: immunoSEQ multiplex PCR. The repertoire holds fewer than 35,000 clones, with around four fifths as singletons. The sample consisted of CD4+ T cells from blood, taken before the fourth cycle of nivolumab. These receptors all stem from a human donor with classical Hodgkin lymphoma. Both conserved end residues are part of each CDR3. D genes are given only for firm matches. Size values are once, few and many counts, or a class for expanded clones, and some rows have none.

v_gene: TRBV5-1
abundance: .
d_gene: .
j_gene: TRBJ2-7
CDR3nt: TGCGCCAGCAGCTTGGCGGCGCAGCTGGCGACCTACGAGCAGTACTTC
CDR3aa: CASSLAAQLATYEQYF

v_gene: TRBV19
abundance: .
d_gene: .
j_gene: TRBJ1-5
CDR3nt: TGTGCCAGTAGTATATCGGGAGTTCATCAGCCCCAGCATTTT
CDR3aa: CASSISGVHQPQHF

v_gene: TRBV7-9
abundance: once
d_gene: .
j_gene: TRBJ1-4
CDR3nt: TGTGCCAGCAGCTTCGGAACGGCCGAAAAACTGTTTTTT
CDR3aa: CASSFGTAEKLFF

v_gene: TRBV4-2
abundance: .
d_gene: TRBD2
j_gene: TRBJ2-1
CDR3nt: TGTGCCAGCAGCCAAGATCGGGGCGGGGGGGAGTACAATGAGCAGTTCTTC
CDR3aa: CASSQDRGGGEYNEQFF

v_gene: TRBV13
abundance: .
d_gene: TRBD1
j_gene: TRBJ2-7
CDR3nt: TGTGCCAGCAGCCCCGCAATGGGACAGGGAACCTACGAGCAGTACTTC
CDR3aa: CASSPAMGQGTYEQYF

v_gene: TRBV19
abundance: .
d_gene: .
j_gene: TRBJ2-5
CDR3nt: TGTGCCAGTAGTATAAGGGCTCGGGAGACCCAGTACTTC
CDR3aa: CASSIRARETQYF

v_gene: TRBV18
abundance: .
d_gene: TRBD1
j_gene: TRBJ1-1
CDR3nt: TGTGCCAGCTCACGAGAGACAGGGTTGAACACTGAAGCTTTCTTT
CDR3aa: CASSRETGLNTEAFF

v_gene: TRBV5-1
abundance: .
d_gene: .
j_gene: TRBJ1-5
CDR3nt: TGCGCCAGCAGCTTGGAGACAGGCTACAATCAGCCCCAGCATTTT
CDR3aa: CASSLETGYNQPQHF

v_gene: TRBV11-2
abundance: .
d_gene: .
j_gene: TRBJ2-3
CDR3nt: TGTGCCAGCAGCTTCGGCGGACTCGGCACAGATACGCAGTATTTT
CDR3aa: CASSFGGLGTDTQYF

v_gene: TRBV18
abundance: .
d_gene: .
j_gene: TRBJ2-7
CDR3nt: TGTGCCAGCTCACCCGGGCGCGGAGATGCCTACGAGCAGTACTTC
CDR3aa: CASSPGRGDAYEQYF

v_gene: TRBV15
abundance: .
d_gene: .
j_gene: TRBJ2-2
CDR3nt: TGTGCCACCAGCAGAGGCCGGCTGAACACCGGGGAGCTGTTTTTT
CDR3aa: CATSRGRLNTGELFF

v_gene: TRBV19
abundance: .
d_gene: .
j_gene: TRBJ1-2
CDR3nt: TGTGCCAGTAGTATAGATATTGGCGAGCCCTATGGCTACACCTTC
CDR3aa: CASSIDIGEPYGYTF

v_gene: TRBV7-9
abundance: .
d_gene: .
j_gene: TRBJ1-1
CDR3nt: TGTGCCAGCAGCTTAGCGCGGGATTTTAACACTGAAGCTTTCTTT
CDR3aa: CASSLARDFNTEAFF